These 7 T cell receptor beta chains share one sample of origin, sequenced in a study of cytomegalovirus exposure and HLA in healthy donors. Researchers ran the PCR with 60 Vbeta and 13 Jbeta primers. The table came from immunoSEQ multiplex PCR; TCRdb's copy has only in-frame clones and leaves some out. This table has roughly 100,000 clones, 60% to 80% appearing once. Sequences were obtained from PBMCs. Receptors originate from a male donor in good health and CMV-seropositive.

The J gene is TRBJ2-2, the V gene TRBV7-9; TRBD2 matches at 13 bases. The CDR3 runs to 16 residues. Germline values: CDR1 SEHNR, CDR2 FQNEAQ (reference sequence). The trim removed 4 bases at V and 5 bases at J, leaving 4 bases unmatched. CDR3 residues: CASSWGLAGSTGELFF. The CDR3 DNA reads TGTGCCAGCAGCTGGGGACTAGCGGGAAGTACCGGGGAGCTGTTTTTT. Complete variable domain (other parts from reference TRBV7-9 and TRBJ2-2): DTGVSQNPRHKITKRGQNVTFRCDPISEHNRLYWYRQTLGQGPEFLTYFQNEAQLEKSRLLSDRFSAERPKGSFSTLEIQRTEQGDSAMYLCASSWGLAGSTGELFFGEGSRLTVL.

This chain joins TRBV7-2 and TRBJ2-7, with 7 bases lining up with TRBD1. The germline gives CDR1 SGHTA, CDR2 FQGNSA. V shed 0 bases and J 4 bases; nucleotides not matched to a gene: 6. The CDR3 has 15 residues. The CDR3 DNA is TGTGCCAGCAGCTTAGCGCCGGACAGGAGGTACGAGCAGTACTTC. It encodes CASSLAPDRRYEQYF. The variable domain in full, completed from reference TRBV7-2 and TRBJ2-7, reads GAGVSQSPSNKVTEKGKDVELRCDPISGHTALYWYRQSLGQGLEFLIYFQGNSAPDKSGLPSDRFSAERTGGSVSTLTIQRTQQEDSAVYLCASSLAPDRRYEQYFGPGTRLTVT.

This chain links TRBV7-9 with TRBJ1-2; a possible D gene is TRBD1 (6 bases). Germline V gene data show CDR1 as SEHNR and CDR2 as FQNEAQ (reference sequence). The CDR3 loop spans 12 amino acids. V lost 8 bases to trimming and J lost 6 bases, with 13 bases between them. The CDR3 here is CASGRGGDGYTF. CDR3 nucleotide sequence: TGTGCCAGCGGGCGGGGGGGCGATGGCTACACCTTC. The full variable domain, completed using reference TRBV7-9 and TRBJ1-2, is DTGVSQNPRHKITKRGQNVTFRCDPISEHNRLYWYRQTLGQGPEFLTYFQNEAQLEKSRLLSDRFSAERPKGSFSTLEIQRTEQGDSAMYLCASGRGGDGYTFGSGTRLTVV.

As regards this clone: One junction end does not reproduce the germline sequence, and a read error may be involved. V usage is TRBV5-5 and J usage is TRBJ2-7; TRBD1 agrees at 7 bases. The CDR3 consists of 13 residues. The germline V gene encodes CDR1 SGHKS and CDR2 YYEKEE (reference sequence). The CDR3 protein is CASSLNGATGWHF. CDR3 DNA sequence: TGTGCCAGCAGCTTGAATGGTGCGACAGGGTGGCACTTC.

The chain links TRBV5-6 to TRBJ2-7; the match to TRBD1 covers 8 bases. There are 14 residues in the CDR3. Germline V gives CDR1 SGHDT, CDR2 YYEEEE. V trimming: 4 bases; J trimming: 8 bases; junction bases outside the gene matches: 11. CDR3 DNA sequence: TGTGCCAGCAGCCCGACAGTAGGACAGGGTAAGCAGTACTTC. Its translation: CASSPTVGQGKQYF.

V is TRBV7-9 and J is TRBJ2-1; D not certain. CDR1 is SEHNR, CDR2 FQNEAQ, per germline (reference sequence). This CDR3 is built from 15 residues. Trimming cost V 5 bases and J 3 bases, with 14 bases left between them. Here the CDR3 DNA reads TGTGCCAGCAGCCCTCTAGAATTGGGCTACAATGAGCAGTTCTTC. This encodes CASSPLELGYNEQFF.

The V call is TRBV2, the J call TRBJ2-7, with 8 bases lining up with TRBD2. This CDR3 has 13 amino acids. Trimming cost V 7 bases and J 2 bases; bases outside gene matches: 4. Germline V gives CDR1 SNHLY, CDR2 FYNNEI. CDR3: CASTSGRAYEQYF. The CDR3 region has the DNA TGTGCCAGCACAAGCGGGAGAGCCTACGAGCAGTACTTC.